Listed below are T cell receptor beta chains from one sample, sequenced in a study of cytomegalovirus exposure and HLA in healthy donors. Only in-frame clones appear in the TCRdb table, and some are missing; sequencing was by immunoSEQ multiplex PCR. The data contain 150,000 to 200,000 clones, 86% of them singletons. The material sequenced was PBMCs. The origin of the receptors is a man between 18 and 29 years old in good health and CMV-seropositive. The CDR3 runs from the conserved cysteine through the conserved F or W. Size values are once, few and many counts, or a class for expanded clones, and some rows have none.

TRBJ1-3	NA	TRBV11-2	CASSLGQTNTIYF
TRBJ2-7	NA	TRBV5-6	CASSLGGGTGIYEQYF
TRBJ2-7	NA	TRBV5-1	CASSLWLAGPLQEQYF
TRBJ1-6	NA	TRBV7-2	CASSLAGREQGSPLHF
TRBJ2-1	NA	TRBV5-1	CASSSGGYNEQFF
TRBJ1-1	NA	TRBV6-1	CASSEQGANTEAFF
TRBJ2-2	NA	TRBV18	CASSPQARVDGELFF
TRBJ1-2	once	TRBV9	CASSVEGIGYGYTF
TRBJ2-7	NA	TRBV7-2	CASSLALAHTEQYF
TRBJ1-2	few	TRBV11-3	CASSFASYRVDGYTF
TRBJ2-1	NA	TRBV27	CASSLRIRLAGADEQFF
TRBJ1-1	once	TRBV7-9	CASSRQGNTEAFF
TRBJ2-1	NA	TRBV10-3	CAISEGASGGVLEQFF
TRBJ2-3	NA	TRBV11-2	CASSLGAGRTDTQYF
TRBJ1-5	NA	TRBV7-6	CASSLAGHQPQHF
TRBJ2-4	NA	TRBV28	CASSQTLGRIIQYF
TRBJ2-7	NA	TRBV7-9	CASSAGTGGANEQYF
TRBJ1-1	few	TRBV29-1	CSAAGTVSTEAFF
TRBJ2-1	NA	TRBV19	CASRLRGGEQFF
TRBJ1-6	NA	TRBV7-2	CASRRDRGRESPLHF
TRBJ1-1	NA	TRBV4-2	CASSLRTDRDTEAFF
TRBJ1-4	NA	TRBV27	CASSIQGPFEKLFF
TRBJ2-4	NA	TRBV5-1	CASSLVPENIQYF
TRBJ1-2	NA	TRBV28	CASSLQGGYGYTF
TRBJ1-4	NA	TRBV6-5	CASGKGTHEKLFF
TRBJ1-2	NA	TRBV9	CASSTDPVNYGYTF
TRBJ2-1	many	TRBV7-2	CASSLSEGIEQFF
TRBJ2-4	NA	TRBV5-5	CASSLRDRGLAKNIQYF
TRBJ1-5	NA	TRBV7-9	CASSPSDRTLNQPQHF
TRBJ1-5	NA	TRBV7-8	CASSTEDSSNQPQHF
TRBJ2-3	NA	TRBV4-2	CASSQELGLAGFADTQYF
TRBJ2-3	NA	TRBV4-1	CASSQQRSTDTQYF
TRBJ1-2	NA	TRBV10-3	CAISESTGYGYTF
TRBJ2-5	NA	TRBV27	CASSPRGRGETQYF
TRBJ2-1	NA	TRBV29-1	CSVHMWVASGNNEQFF
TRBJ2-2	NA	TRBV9	CASSVTGYTGELFF
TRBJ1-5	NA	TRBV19	CASSIPLWREPQHF
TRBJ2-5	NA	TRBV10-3	CAISEGLRGKTQYF
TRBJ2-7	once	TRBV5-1	CASSETGTAYEQYF
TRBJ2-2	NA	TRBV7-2	CASSLQGVYTGELFF
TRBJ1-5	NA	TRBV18	CASSLNPQNSNQPQHF
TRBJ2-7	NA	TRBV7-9	CASSLTTGQTYEQYF
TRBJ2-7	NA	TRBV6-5	CASSYWRTSYEQYF
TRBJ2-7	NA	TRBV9	CASSPGRSSSYEQYF
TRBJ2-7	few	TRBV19	CASSRTHAVFYEQYF
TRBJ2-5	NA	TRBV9	CASSGTTGGETQYF
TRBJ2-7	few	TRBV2	CASIGTGAYEQYF
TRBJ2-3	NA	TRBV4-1	CASSPLWTGNGDTQYF
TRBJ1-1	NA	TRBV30	CAWSVGHLNTEAFF
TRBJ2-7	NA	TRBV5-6	CASSLAMTGNMAYEQYF
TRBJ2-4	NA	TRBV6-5	CASATGGENIQYF
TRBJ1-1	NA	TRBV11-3	CASSLYKGTEAFF
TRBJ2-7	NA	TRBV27	CASSLKGLGYEQYF
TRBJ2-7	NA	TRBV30	CAWGQVSYEQYF